This entry features one TCR beta chain sequence. Clones were sequenced by immunoSEQ multiplex PCR, and TCRdb holds only the in-frame ones, with some missing. The sample contains around 46,000 clones, over 75% of which appear only once. This sample is part of a study of blood T cell repertoires in COVID-19. In the study overall: From the United States, Italy and Spain came samples of acute and convalescent COVID-19.

Trimming pared 5 bases from V and 2 bases from J, leaving 21 bases between. Germline lookup yields CDR1 SGHAT and CDR2 FQNNGV. There are 17 residues in the CDR3. The clonotype originates from a man between 45 and 60 years old with acute or convalescent COVID-19. V usage is TRBV11-2 and J usage is TRBJ1-1; D remains unclear. Material for sequencing was peripheral blood. CDR3 sequence: CASSPRDIPGLNTEAFF. The CDR3 DNA reads as TGTGCCAGCAGCCCCCGAGATATTCCGGGGTTAAACACTGAAGCTTTCTTT.